These 32 T cell receptor beta chains originate from one sample sequenced in a study of T cells in Graves' hyperthyroidism and ophthalmopathy. It was RNA transcripts that yielded the amplified TCR beta CDR3 regions. An initial round of RT-PCR targeting the TCR CDR3 relied on the HTBI primer set. TCRdb re-derived calls from the multiplex PCR reads in MiXCR, one entry per CDR3 protein. The sample lists over 700,000 distinct CDR3 sequences, approximately 18% occurring once. Sequenced input: blood. The receptors shown here come from a woman between 50 and 59 years old with Graves' hyperthyroidism that later progressed to Graves' ophthalmopathy.

The chain carries TRBV19 and TRBJ1-6; 8 bases agree with TRBD1. Losses at the gene ends were 7 bases for V and 6 bases for J; bases not matched to a gene: 11. The CDR3 totals 16 residues. Germline V lookup: CDR1 LNHDA, CDR2 SQIVND (reference sequence). CDR3: CASTVDRVGGNSPLHF. In DNA form, the CDR3 reads TGTGCCAGTACCGTGGACAGGGTAGGCGGTAATTCACCCCTCCACTTT.

The chain joins TRBV4-2 to TRBJ1-2; tentatively, D is TRBD1 (6 bases). The CDR3 consists of 16 residues. The V gene lost 3 bases and the J gene lost 4 bases, with 18 bases spanning the gap. Germline V gene sequence: CDR1 LGHNA, CDR2 YNFKEQ. The CDR3 DNA is TGTGCCAGCAGCCACCGCCAAGAGGGGGGTGGCTATGGCTACACCTTC. Translating gives CASSHRQEGGGYGYTF.

This clonotype was seen many times. This chain uses TRBV13 with TRBJ2-5; TRBD2 aligns across 7 bases. CDR1 is PRHDT, CDR2 FYEKMQ, per germline (reference sequence). The CDR3 consists of 14 residues. V trimming: 1 base; J trimming: 3 bases; junction bases outside the gene matches: 2. The CDR3 DNA follows: TGTGCCAGCAGCTTAGCCCTAGCGGAAGAGACCCAGTACTTC. Translated, it gives CASSLALAEETQYF.

This clonotype has more than one count but fewer than ten. The chain recombines TRBV20-1 with TRBJ1-6, with D unclear. Germline V gene data show CDR1 as DFQATT and CDR2 as SNEGSKA (reference sequence). Trimming left V 3 bases short and J 6 bases short, with 9 bases between. The CDR3 has 13 residues. CDR3 bases: TGCAGTGCTAGCGGACCGCTTAATTCACCCCTCCACTTT. Its translation is CSASGPLNSPLHF.

The genes are TRBV5-4 and TRBJ2-3, with D possibly being TRBD2 (5 bases). V was trimmed by 4 bases and J by 1 base, leaving 10 bases between them. CDR3 length: 14 residues. Looked up from germline, CDR1 is SGHNT and CDR2 is YYREEE (reference sequence). The DNA for the CDR3 is TGTGCCAGCAGCGGAGAAGCGGGCACAGATACGCAGTATTTT. Translation: CASSGEAGTDTQYF.

This clonotype was detected ten times or more. V gene TRBV20-1 combines with J gene TRBJ2-1, with a weak D call TRBD2 (7 bases). Germline V gene sequence: CDR1 DFQATT, CDR2 SNEGSKA (reference sequence). Trimming cost V 6 bases and J 4 bases, with 16 bases left between them. The CDR3 consists of 14 residues. The CDR3 here is CSAPRGAGYNEQFF. The CDR3 nucleotides are TGCAGTGCGCCCCGGGGGGCGGGGTACAATGAGCAGTTCTTC.

The chain is built from TRBV20-1 and TRBJ1-2; weak D call: TRBD1 (6 bases). From germline, CDR1 is DFQATT and CDR2 SNEGSKA (reference sequence). The CDR3 is 14 amino acids. The CDR3 here is CISSVGGVDYGYTF. The CDR3 DNA is TGCATATCCTCGGTGGGGGGCGTTGACTATGGCTACACCTTC.

This clonotype was observed a few times. The chain links TRBV19 to TRBJ1-6, with 7 bases lining up with TRBD1. The CDR3 consists of 15 residues. The germline gives CDR1 LNHDA, CDR2 SQIVND (reference sequence). With 4 bases clipped from V and 5 bases from J, the junction kept 5 bases outside the gene matches. CDR3: CASSRRDRDNSPLHF. The CDR3 coding sequence is TGTGCCAGTAGTAGGAGGGACAGAGATAATTCACCCCTCCACTTT. The full variable domain, its missing parts supplied by reference TRBV19 and TRBJ1-6, is DGGITQSPKYLFRKEGQNVTLSCEQNLNHDAMYWYRQDPGQGLRLIYYSQIVNDFQKGDIAEGYSVSREKKESFPLTVTSAQKNPTAFYLCASSRRDRDNSPLHFGNGTRLTVT.

Many counts were recorded for this clonotype. This rearrangement joins TRBV11-2 to TRBJ1-1, with a possible D match to TRBD1 (6 bases). The ends were cut back, 1 base at V and 11 bases at J, with 14 bases in the middle. The CDR3 sequence is 13 residues long. Germline CDR1 and CDR2: SGHAT and FQNNGV. The CDR3 protein is CASSLGGKGDAFF. Written as DNA, the CDR3 is TGTGCCAGCAGCTTAGGCGGCAAGGGGGATGCTTTCTTT.

This clonotype was observed at least ten times. This chain links TRBV29-1 with TRBJ2-1, with TRBD2 matching over 8 bases. Germline CDR1 and CDR2: SQVTM and ANQGSEA. V lost 7 bases and J lost 1; bases outside the gene matches: 12. This CDR3 is built from 16 residues. The CDR3 DNA sequence: TGCAGCGGAGCAGCGGGGGCCTCATGGTCCTACAATGAGCAGTTCTTC. Its protein product is CSGAAGASWSYNEQFF.

At least ten counts were recorded for this clonotype. This chain joins TRBV3-1 and TRBJ2-3; 11 nucleotides align to TRBD1. V trimming: 5 bases; J trimming: 2 bases; junction bases outside the gene matches: 9. The V gene's germline CDR1 is LGHDT and CDR2 YNNKEL (reference sequence). This CDR3 has 17 residues. The CDR3 DNA reads as TGTGCCAGCAGCGACCACGGGACAGGGGGACCCACAGATACGCAGTATTTT. Protein: CASSDHGTGGPTDTQYF.

This clonotype appeared a few times. This chain joins TRBV6-5 and TRBJ2-3, with D possibly being TRBD1 (5 bases). The CDR3 extends over 18 amino acids. V shed 0 bases and J shed 1 base, with 17 bases lying between them. Germline CDR1 reads MNHEY; CDR2 reads SVGAGI. CDR3 residues: CASSYSKPRLGGTDTQYF. DNA for the CDR3: TGTGCCAGCAGTTACTCGAAACCCCGCTTAGGGGGCACAGATACGCAGTATTTT.

The rearrangement uses TRBV3-1 and TRBJ1-2, with D possibly being TRBD1 (6 bases). V lost 0 bases to trimming and J lost 4 bases, with 18 bases between them. The length of the CDR3 is 17 residues. From germline, CDR1 is LGHDT and CDR2 YNNKEL (reference sequence). In nucleotides, the CDR3 is TGTGCCAGCAGCCAAGATTCTGCCGGGGGGCCCACCTATGGCTACACCTTC. It yields the protein CASSQDSAGGPTYGYTF.

There are a few counts of this clonotype. The V and J genes are TRBV5-6 and TRBJ2-1; D may be TRBD1 (6 bases). The CDR3 spans 15 residues. V dropped 3 bases and J dropped 4 bases, with 14 bases sitting between them. Germline V CDR1 and CDR2: SGHDT, YYEEEE. The CDR3 here is CASSWGSTGYNEQFF. As DNA, the CDR3 is TGTGCCAGCAGCTGGGGATCTACAGGGTACAATGAGCAGTTCTTC.

The chain carries TRBV15 and TRBJ1-2; maybe TRBD1 (5 bases). Germline lookup yields CDR1 LNHNV and CDR2 YYDKDF (reference sequence). Between the trimmed V and J ends, which lost 9 bases and 0 bases, there was a span of 11 bases. The CDR3 contains 13 residues. CDR3 region: CATSGGTNYGYTF. The CDR3 nucleotides read TGTGCCACGTCGGGGGGAACTAACTATGGCTACACCTTC.

This clonotype appeared many times. The chain is built from TRBV20-1 and TRBJ2-5; 7 bases line up with TRBD1. The trim removed 6 bases at V and 5 bases at J, leaving 6 bases unmatched. This CDR3 contains 12 residues. Germline lookup yields CDR1 DFQATT and CDR2 SNEGSKA (reference sequence). DNA of the CDR3: TGCAGTGCCCACAGGGGCACCGAGACCCAGTACTTC. Residues: CSAHRGTETQYF.

This clonotype was seen a few times. The chain is built from TRBV7-9 and TRBJ2-2; 11 bases match TRBD2. The CDR3 extends over 18 amino acids. The V gene's germline CDR1 is SEHNR and CDR2 FQNEAQ (reference sequence). Losses at the gene ends were 5 bases for V and 5 bases for J; bases not matched to a gene: 13. The CDR3 reads CASSGERRGLAVTGELFF. In DNA, the CDR3 is TGTGCCAGCAGCGGGGAACGCCGGGGACTAGCGGTAACCGGGGAGCTGTTTTTT.

This clonotype was observed once. A much bigger clone sits one base away, suggesting this may be a read error. The rearrangement links TRBV5-1 to TRBJ1-1, with a tentative D call TRBD1 (5 bases). Per germline, CDR1 SGHRS and CDR2 YFSETQ. The V gene lost 3 bases and the J gene lost 4 bases, with 13 bases spanning the gap. This CDR3 is 14 amino acids long. The CDR3 sequence is CASSSGSRGTEAFF. DNA for the CDR3: TGCGCCAGCAGCTCGGGATCTAGGGGCACTGAAGCTTTCTTT.

This clonotype was found many times. J is TRBJ1-1 and V is TRBV12-5; D uncertain. CDR1 is LGHNT and CDR2 is FRNRAP in the germline V gene. This CDR3 is built from 13 residues. V shed 1 base and J shed 2 bases, with 5 bases lying between them. The CDR3 sequence is CASGLEPNTEAFF. The CDR3 coding sequence is TGTGCTAGTGGTTTGGAGCCCAACACTGAAGCTTTCTTT.

The CDR3 protein is CASSVRGGPNEKLFF. CDR3 DNA sequence: TGTGCCAGCAGCGTTCGGGGCGGCCCTAATGAAAAACTGTTTTTT. The rearrangement uses TRBV9 and TRBJ1-4; TRBD1 might be the D (5 bases). The CDR3 extends over 15 amino acids. V dropped 2 bases and J dropped 3 bases, with 11 bases sitting between them. Germline lookup yields CDR1 SGDLS and CDR2 YYNGEE.

This clonotype was picked up many times. The CDR3 here is CASSYGRSVYGYTF. The CDR3 nucleotides read TGTGCCAGCAGCTACGGACGGAGTGTCTATGGCTACACCTTC. The rearrangement joins TRBV11-1 to TRBJ1-2; D gene unclear. V lost 4 bases, J lost 4 bases, and 13 bases lay in between. Germline V CDR1 and CDR2: SGHAT, FQDESV (reference sequence). There are 14 residues in the CDR3. Full variable domain (rest looked up from reference TRBV11-1 and TRBJ1-2): EAEVAQSPRYKITEKSQAVAFWCDPISGHATLYWYRQILGQGPELLVQFQDESVVDDSQLPKDRFSAERLKGVDSTLKIQPAELGDSAMYLCASSYGRSVYGYTFGSGTRLTVV.

This clonotype appeared a few times. The chain is built from TRBV5-1 and TRBJ1-4; TRBD1 is a possible D gene (5 bases). Germline V lookup: CDR1 SGHRS, CDR2 YFSETQ. CDR3 length equals 15 residues. Trimming removed 7 bases from V and 8 bases from J, with 21 bases in between. This CDR3 reads CASGSGTQLYEKLFF. Written as DNA, the CDR3 is TGCGCCAGCGGATCGGGGACCCAGCTTTACGAAAAACTGTTTTTT.

This clonotype has a count of ten or more. The V and J genes are TRBV30 and TRBJ1-2; 7 nucleotides align to TRBD1. CDR3 size: 14 residues. CDR1 is GTSNPN and CDR2 is SVGIG in the germline V gene (reference sequence). Losses at the gene ends were 2 bases for V and 4 bases for J; bases not matched to a gene: 7. In nucleotides, the CDR3 is TGTGCCTGGAGTCTCAGGGGGGGGATCTATGGCTACACCTTC. It specifies CAWSLRGGIYGYTF.

This clonotype was picked up a small number of times. The chain is built from TRBV18 and TRBJ1-4; 9 positions match TRBD1. The CDR3 is made up of 15 amino acids. CDR1 is KGHSH and CDR2 is LQKENI in the germline V gene. Losses at the gene ends were 3 bases for V and 8 bases for J; bases not matched to a gene: 7. CDR3 loop: CASSPAGTGNEKLFF. DNA of the CDR3: TGTGCCAGCTCACCGGCCGGGACAGGGAACGAAAAACTGTTTTTT.

This clonotype showed up just a few times. This sequence joins TRBV30 and TRBJ2-2; 10 nucleotides match TRBD2. Trimming took 1 base from V and 6 from J; bases not matched to a gene: 2. The CDR3 is 14 amino acids. The V gene's germline CDR1 is GTSNPN and CDR2 SVGIG (reference sequence). The CDR3: CAWSDLAGAGELFF. CDR3 bases: TGTGCCTGGAGTGACCTAGCGGGGGCCGGGGAGCTGTTTTTT.

The sample holds a few counts of this clonotype. The V and J genes are TRBV30 and TRBJ1-3; the D gene is possibly TRBD1 (5 bases). The CDR3 runs 13 residues. Germline CDR1 is GTSNPN and CDR2 is SVGIG (reference sequence). Trimming took off 3 bases at V and 0 bases at J, with 6 bases between the two ends. CDR3 nucleotide sequence: TGTGCCTGGAGCAGGGCCTCTGGAAACACCATATATTTT. Translating gives CAWSRASGNTIYF.

CDR3: CASSLAGADNSPLHF. The CDR3 DNA sequence: TGCGCCAGCAGCTTGGCCGGGGCAGATAATTCACCCCTCCACTTT. The rearrangement joins TRBV5-1 to TRBJ1-6; maybe TRBD1 (5 bases). V lost 0 bases and J lost 5, with 9 bases in between. This CDR3 is 15 amino acids long. The germline V gene has CDR1 SGHRS and CDR2 YFSETQ.

V is TRBV9 and J is TRBJ2-2, with TRBD1 matching over 11 bases. The CDR3 is 16 residues long. V dropped 2 bases and J dropped 2; count of bases not matched to a gene: 2. Germline CDR1 is SGDLS and CDR2 is YYNGEE. CDR3 amino acids: CASSVRTGGNTGELFF. CDR3 bases: TGTGCCAGCAGCGTGAGGACAGGGGGCAACACCGGGGAGCTGTTTTTT.

The chain is built from TRBV6-1 and TRBJ2-1; 8 nucleotides align to TRBD2. The germline V gene encodes CDR1 MNHNS and CDR2 SASEGT. CDR3 length: 16 residues. J gave up 8 bases and V 3 bases, and 12 bases lay outside the gene matches. Here the CDR3 DNA reads TGTGCCAGCAGTGATTCGTCGCTAGCGGGTCCATATGAGCAGTTCTTC. Translation: CASSDSSLAGPYEQFF.

The V and J genes are TRBV2 and TRBJ1-2; possibly TRBD1 for D (5 bases). The CDR3 is made up of 15 amino acids. Germline CDR1 reads SNHLY; CDR2 reads FYNNEI. Trimming left V 5 bases short and J 2 bases short, with 15 bases between. The CDR3 bases are TGTGCCAGCAGTTACCTCGGAGGGGCAAACTATGGCTACACCTTC. Protein sequence: CASSYLGGANYGYTF.

The CDR3 here is CASSLVGTDSNYGYTF. CDR3 nucleotide sequence: TGTGCCAGCAGCTTAGTTGGTACCGACAGTAACTATGGCTACACCTTC. The rearrangement uses TRBV7-2 and TRBJ1-2; perhaps TRBD1 as D (5 bases). V was cut by 1 base and J by 1 base, with 13 bases left in between. CDR1 is SGHTA and CDR2 is FQGNSA in the germline V gene. This CDR3 has 16 amino acids.

This clonotype was recorded at least ten times. V and J are TRBV24-1 and TRBJ1-2; D gene uncertain. This CDR3 is built from 15 residues. Trimming stripped 4 bases from V and 4 bases from J, with 15 bases between. Germline V gene sequence: CDR1 KGHDR, CDR2 SFDVKD. CDR3 region: CATSDHGRTGYGYTF. In DNA, the CDR3 is TGTGCCACCAGTGACCACGGTAGGACGGGCTATGGCTACACCTTC.